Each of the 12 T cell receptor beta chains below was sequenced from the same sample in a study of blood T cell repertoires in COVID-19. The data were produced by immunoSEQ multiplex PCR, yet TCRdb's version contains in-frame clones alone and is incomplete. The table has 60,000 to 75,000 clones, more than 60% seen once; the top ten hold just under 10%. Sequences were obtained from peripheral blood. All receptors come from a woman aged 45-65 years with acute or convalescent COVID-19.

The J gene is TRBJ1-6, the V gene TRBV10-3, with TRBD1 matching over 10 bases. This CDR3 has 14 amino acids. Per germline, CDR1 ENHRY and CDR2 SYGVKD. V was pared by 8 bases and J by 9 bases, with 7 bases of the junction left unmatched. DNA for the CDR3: TGTGCCATCGGAGACAGGGGGCAAAGTTCACCCCTCCACTTT. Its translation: CAIGDRGQSSPLHF.

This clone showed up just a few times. The CDR3 reads CASSYLEGGEQYF. The CDR3 region has the DNA TGTGCCAGCAGTTACTTGGAAGGGGGCGAGCAGTACTTC. The chain joins TRBV6-6 to TRBJ2-7; D perhaps matches TRBD1 (6 bases). The CDR3 is made up of 13 amino acids. Trimming cost V 1 base and J 6 bases, with 10 bases left between them. Germline values: CDR1 MNHNY, CDR2 SVGAGI (reference sequence).

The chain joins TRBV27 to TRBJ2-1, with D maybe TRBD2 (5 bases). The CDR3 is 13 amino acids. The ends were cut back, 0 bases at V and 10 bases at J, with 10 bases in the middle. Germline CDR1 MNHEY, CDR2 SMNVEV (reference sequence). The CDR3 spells CASSLSRVGEQFF. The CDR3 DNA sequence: TGTGCCAGCAGTTTATCGAGGGTAGGAGAGCAGTTCTTC.

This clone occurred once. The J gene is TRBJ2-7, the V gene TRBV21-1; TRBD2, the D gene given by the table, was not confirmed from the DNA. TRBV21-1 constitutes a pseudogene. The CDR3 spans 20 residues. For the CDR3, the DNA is TGTGCCAGCAGCACAAAGAGGATAAGGGACTACTCTTTTAATTGGGACGAGCAGTACTTC. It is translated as CASSTKRIRDYSFNWDEQYF.

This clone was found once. The CDR3 DNA is TGTGCCAGCAGTCCTCTGGACAGCTCCGTGAACACTGAAGCTTTCTTT. Amino acid sequence: CASSPLDSSVNTEAFF. V gene TRBV6-6 combines with J gene TRBJ1-1, with D maybe TRBD1 (6 bases). This CDR3 spans 16 amino acids. Trimming took 5 bases from V and 0 from J, leaving 16 bases between them. Germline CDR1 reads MNHNY; CDR2 reads SVGAGI (reference sequence).

The CDR3 bases are TGTGCCACCCGGACAGGGGGCGATGAGCAGTTCTTC. It translates to CATRTGGDEQFF. The genes are TRBV19 and TRBJ2-1, with 11 bases fitting TRBD1. CDR1 is LNHDA, CDR2 SQIVND, per germline (reference sequence). The CDR3 contains 12 residues. Trimming removed 10 bases from V and 8 bases from J; junction bases left unmatched: 4.

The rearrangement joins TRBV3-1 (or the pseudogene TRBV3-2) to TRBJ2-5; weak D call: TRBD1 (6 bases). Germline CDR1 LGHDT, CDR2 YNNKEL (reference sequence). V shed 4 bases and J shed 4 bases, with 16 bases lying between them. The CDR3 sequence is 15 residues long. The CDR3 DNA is TGTGCCAGCAGCCTAACGACAGGATCTGGAGAGACCCAGTACTTC. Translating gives CASSLTTGSGETQYF.

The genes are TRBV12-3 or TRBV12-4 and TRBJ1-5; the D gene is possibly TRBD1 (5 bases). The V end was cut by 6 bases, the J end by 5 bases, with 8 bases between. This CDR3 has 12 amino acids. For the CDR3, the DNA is TGTGCCAGCAGAGACAGATATCAGCCCCAGCATTTT. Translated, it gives CASRDRYQPQHF.

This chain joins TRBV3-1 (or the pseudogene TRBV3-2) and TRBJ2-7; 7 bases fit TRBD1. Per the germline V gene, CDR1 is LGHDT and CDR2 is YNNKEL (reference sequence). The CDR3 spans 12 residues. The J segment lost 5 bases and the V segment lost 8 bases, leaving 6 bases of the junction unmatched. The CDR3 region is CASRNRGNEQYF. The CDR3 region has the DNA TGTGCCAGCCGAAACAGGGGCAACGAGCAGTACTTC.

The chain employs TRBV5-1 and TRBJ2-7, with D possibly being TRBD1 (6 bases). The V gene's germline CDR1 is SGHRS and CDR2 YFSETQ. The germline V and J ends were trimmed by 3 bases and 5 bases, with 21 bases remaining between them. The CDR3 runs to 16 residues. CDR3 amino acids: CASSWGRQDPSHEQYF. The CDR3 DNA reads TGCGCCAGCAGCTGGGGCCGACAGGACCCGTCCCACGAGCAGTACTTC.

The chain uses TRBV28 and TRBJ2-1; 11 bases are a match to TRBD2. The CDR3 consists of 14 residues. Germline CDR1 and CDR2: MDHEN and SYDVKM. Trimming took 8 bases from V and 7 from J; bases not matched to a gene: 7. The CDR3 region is CASGSTSGANEQFF. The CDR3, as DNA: TGTGCCAGCGGATCGACTAGCGGGGCAAATGAGCAGTTCTTC.

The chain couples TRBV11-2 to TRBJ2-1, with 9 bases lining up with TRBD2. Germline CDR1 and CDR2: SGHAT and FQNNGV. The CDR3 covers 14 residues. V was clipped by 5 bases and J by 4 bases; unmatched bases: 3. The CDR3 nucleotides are TGTGCCAGCAGCCGCGGGGGGGGTTACAATGAGCAGTTCTTC. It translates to CASSRGGGYNEQFF.